The 7 T cell receptor beta chains in this list originate from one sample, sequenced in a study of T-cell memory formation after mild COVID-19. A single record per CDR3 protein comes from TCRdb applying MiXCR to the 5' RACE reads. Of around 250,000 distinct CDR3 sequences listed, around 10% are singletons. The sample comprised PBMCs or a T cell subset sorted from them (not recorded which). These receptors all come from a man between 18 and 35 years old who had mild COVID-19 (a few samples of this study predate the infection). Cell type and time point are not known.

This clonotype has ten or more counts. V and J are TRBV20-1 and TRBJ1-2, with D possibly being TRBD1 (5 bases). CDR3 size: 14 residues. Trimming cost V 6 bases and J 2 bases, with 16 bases left between them. Germline assignment: CDR1 DFQATT and CDR2 SNEGSKA (reference sequence). The CDR3: CSATSGDRNYGYTF. The CDR3 nucleotides read TGCAGTGCAACCTCGGGGGACCGGAACTATGGCTACACCTTC.

The chain uses TRBV30 and TRBJ2-5; TRBD1 might be the D (6 bases). V shed 0 bases and J shed 5 bases, with 16 bases lying between them. From germline, CDR1 is GTSNPN and CDR2 SVGIG (reference sequence). The CDR3 runs to 15 residues. This CDR3 reads CAWSVRDTQRETQYF. As DNA, the CDR3 is TGTGCCTGGAGTGTAAGGGACACACAAAGGGAGACCCAGTACTTC.

This clonotype was detected ten times or more. The V call is TRBV12-3 or TRBV12-4, the J call TRBJ2-1, with 12 nucleotides matching TRBD2. The junction had 3 bases not matched to a gene; V was cut back by 6 bases and J by 0 bases. CDR3 size: 16 residues. Here the CDR3 DNA reads TGTGCCAGCAGCCCGACTAGCGGGGGCTCCTACAATGAGCAGTTCTTC. It specifies CASSPTSGGSYNEQFF.

This clonotype was recorded at least ten times. This sequence joins TRBV4-1 and TRBJ2-3; D is possibly TRBD1 (6 bases). The germline CDR1 and CDR2 sequences are MGHRA and YSYEKL. The V end lost 3 bases, the J end lost 10 bases, and 11 bases lay between the germline ends. The CDR3 covers 12 residues. The CDR3 nucleotides are TGCGCCAGCAGCCACGACCAGGGGCCGCAGTATTTT. This translates into CASSHDQGPQYF.

This clonotype was observed a handful of times. CDR3 loop: CASSQEFRGITDTQYF. As DNA, the CDR3 is TGCGCCAGCAGCCAAGAGTTCCGGGGGATCACAGATACGCAGTATTTT. The gene calls are TRBV4-3 and TRBJ2-3; D might be TRBD2 (6 bases). V lost 0 bases and J 2 bases, leaving 12 bases between the germline ends. Germline CDR1 reads LGHNA; CDR2 reads YSLEER. The CDR3 length is 16 residues.

This clonotype was counted between two and nine times. The chain recombines TRBV18 with TRBJ2-3, with 11 bases identical to TRBD2. This CDR3 has 16 amino acids. Germline V gene lookup returns CDR1 KGHSH and CDR2 LQKENI. The J segment lost 2 bases and the V segment lost 3 bases, leaving 4 bases of the junction unmatched. The CDR3 DNA reads as TGTGCCAGCTCACCGGGGACTAGCGGAATCACAGATACGCAGTATTTT. Translated, it gives CASSPGTSGITDTQYF. The whole variable domain, filled in from reference TRBV18 and TRBJ2-3, reads NAGVMQNPRHLVRRRGQEARLRCSPMKGHSHVYWYRQLPEEGLKFMVYLQKENIIDESGMPKERFSAEFPKEGPSILRIQQVVRGDSAAYFCASSPGTSGITDTQYFGPGTRLTVL.

This clonotype was counted ten times or more. The chain is built from TRBV6-6 and TRBJ2-7; possibly TRBD1 for D (6 bases). The CDR3 is 16 residues long. Trimming took off 2 bases at V and 4 bases at J, with 18 bases between the two ends. Germline lookup yields CDR1 MNHNY and CDR2 SVGAGI (reference sequence). The CDR3 nucleotides are TGTGCCAGCAGTTACGTTTCCGGGACATGGGTTTACGAGCAGTACGTC. Its protein product is CASSYVSGTWVYEQYV.